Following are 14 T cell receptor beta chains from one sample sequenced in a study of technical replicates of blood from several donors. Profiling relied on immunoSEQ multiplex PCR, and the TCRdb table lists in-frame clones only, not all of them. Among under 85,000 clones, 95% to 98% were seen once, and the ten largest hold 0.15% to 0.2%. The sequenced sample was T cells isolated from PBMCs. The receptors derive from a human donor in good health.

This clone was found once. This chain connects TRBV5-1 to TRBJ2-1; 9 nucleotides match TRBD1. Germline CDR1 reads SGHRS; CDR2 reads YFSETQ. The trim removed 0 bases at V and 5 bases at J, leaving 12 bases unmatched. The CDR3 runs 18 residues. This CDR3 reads CASSLVGYAGQGDNEQFF. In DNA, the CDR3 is TGCGCCAGCAGCTTGGTAGGGTATGCGGGACAGGGTGACAATGAGCAGTTCTTC.

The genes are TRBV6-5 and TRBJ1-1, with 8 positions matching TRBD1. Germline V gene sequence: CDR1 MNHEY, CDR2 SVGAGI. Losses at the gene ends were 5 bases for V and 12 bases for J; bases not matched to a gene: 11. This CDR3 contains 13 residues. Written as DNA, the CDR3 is TGTGCCAGCAGTGAAGGACAGGGAGGGGCGTCTTTCTTT. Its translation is CASSEGQGGASFF.

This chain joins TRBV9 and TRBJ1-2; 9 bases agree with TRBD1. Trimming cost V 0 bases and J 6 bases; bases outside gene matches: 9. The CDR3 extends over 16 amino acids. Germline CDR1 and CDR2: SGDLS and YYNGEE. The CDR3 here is CASSVGAERDRDGYTF. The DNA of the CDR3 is TGTGCCAGCAGCGTAGGGGCTGAACGGGACAGGGATGGCTACACCTTC. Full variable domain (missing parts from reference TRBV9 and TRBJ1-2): DSGVTQTPKHLITATGQRVTLRCSPRSGDLSVYWYQQSLDQGLQFLIQYYNGEERAKGNILERFSAQQFPDLHSELNLSSLELGDSALYFCASSVGAERDRDGYTFGSGTRLTVV.

DNA of the CDR3: TGTGCCAGCAGTCCCCCGGGGGACCTATACGAGCAGTACTTC. It specifies CASSPPGDLYEQYF. The V gene is TRBV27, the J gene TRBJ2-7; a weak D match, TRBD2 (6 bases). The length of the CDR3 is 14 residues. Trimming cost V 5 bases and J 4 bases, with 15 bases left between them. Germline CDR1 and CDR2: MNHEY and SMNVEV (reference sequence).

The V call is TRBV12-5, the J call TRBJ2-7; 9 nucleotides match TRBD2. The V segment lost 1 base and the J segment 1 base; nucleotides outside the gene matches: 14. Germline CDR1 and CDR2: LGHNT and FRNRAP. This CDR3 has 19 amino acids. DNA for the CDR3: TGTGCTAGTGGTTTGGGACCCAAAAACAGCGGGGGGCGGTCCTACGAGCAGTACTTC. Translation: CASGLGPKNSGGRSYEQYF.

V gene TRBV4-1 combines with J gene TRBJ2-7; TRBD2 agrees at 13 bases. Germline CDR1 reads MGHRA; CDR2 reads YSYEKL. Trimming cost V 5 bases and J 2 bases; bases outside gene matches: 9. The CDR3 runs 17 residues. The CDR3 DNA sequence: TGCGCCAGCAGCATTCATCGGACTAGCGGGAGACCCTACGAGCAGTACTTC. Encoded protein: CASSIHRTSGRPYEQYF.

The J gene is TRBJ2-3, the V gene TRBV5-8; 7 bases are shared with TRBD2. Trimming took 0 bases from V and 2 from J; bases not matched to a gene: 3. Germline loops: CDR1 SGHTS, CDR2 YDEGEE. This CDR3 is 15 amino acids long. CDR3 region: CASSLGREYTDTQYF. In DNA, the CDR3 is TGTGCCAGCAGCTTGGGGCGGGAGTACACAGATACGCAGTATTTT.

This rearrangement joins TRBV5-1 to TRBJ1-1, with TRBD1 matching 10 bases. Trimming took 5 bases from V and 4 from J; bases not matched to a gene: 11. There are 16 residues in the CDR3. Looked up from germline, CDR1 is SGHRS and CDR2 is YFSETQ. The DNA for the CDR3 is TGCGCCAGCAGTTTCGGACAGGGGGAAGGAGGCACTGAAGCTTTCTTT. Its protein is CASSFGQGEGGTEAFF.

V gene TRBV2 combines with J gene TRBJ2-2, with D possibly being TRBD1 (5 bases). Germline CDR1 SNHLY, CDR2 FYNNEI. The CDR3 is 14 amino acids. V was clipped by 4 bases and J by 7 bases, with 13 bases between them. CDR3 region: CASSGQGWSGELFF. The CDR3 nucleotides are TGTGCCAGCAGTGGTCAGGGATGGAGCGGGGAGCTGTTTTTT.

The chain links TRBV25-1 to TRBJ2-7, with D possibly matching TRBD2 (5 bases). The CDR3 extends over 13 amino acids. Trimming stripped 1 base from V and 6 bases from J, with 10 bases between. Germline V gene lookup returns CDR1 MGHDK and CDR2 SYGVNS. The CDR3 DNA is TGTGCCAGCAGTGAATTCGCTGGGAGCGAGCAGTACTTC. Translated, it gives CASSEFAGSEQYF.

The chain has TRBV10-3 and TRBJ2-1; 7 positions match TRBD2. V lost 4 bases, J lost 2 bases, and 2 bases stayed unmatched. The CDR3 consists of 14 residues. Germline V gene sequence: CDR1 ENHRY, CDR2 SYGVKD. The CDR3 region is CAISGAGAYNEQFF. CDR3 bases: TGTGCCATCAGTGGGGCGGGGGCCTACAATGAGCAGTTCTTC.

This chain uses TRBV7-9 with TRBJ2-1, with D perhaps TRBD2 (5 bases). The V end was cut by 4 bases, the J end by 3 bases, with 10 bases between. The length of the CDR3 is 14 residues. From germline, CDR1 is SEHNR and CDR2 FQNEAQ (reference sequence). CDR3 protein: CASSSRGLYNEQFF. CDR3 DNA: TGTGCCAGCAGCTCGAGAGGACTCTACAATGAGCAGTTCTTC.

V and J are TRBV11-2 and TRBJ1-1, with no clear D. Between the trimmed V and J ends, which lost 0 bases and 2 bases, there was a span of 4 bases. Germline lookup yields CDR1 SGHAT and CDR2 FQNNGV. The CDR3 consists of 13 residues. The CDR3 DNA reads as TGTGCCAGCAGCTTAGACTTCAACACTGAAGCTTTCTTT. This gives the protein CASSLDFNTEAFF.

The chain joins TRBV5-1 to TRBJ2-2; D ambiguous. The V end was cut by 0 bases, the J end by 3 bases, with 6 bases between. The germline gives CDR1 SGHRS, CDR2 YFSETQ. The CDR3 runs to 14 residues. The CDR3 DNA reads TGCGCCAGCAGCTTGGCCCTAGACACCGGGGAGCTGTTTTTT. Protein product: CASSLALDTGELFF. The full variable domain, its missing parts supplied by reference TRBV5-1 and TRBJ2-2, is KAGVTQTPRYLIKTRGQQVTLSCSPISGHRSVSWYQQTPGQGLQFLFEYFSETQRNKGNFPGRFSGRQFSNSRSEMNVSTLELGDSALYLCASSLALDTGELFFGEGSRLTVL.